This T cell receptor (beta chain) originates from a study of shared T cell receptors in the human thymus. Unmatched junction bases numbered 5, after V lost 1 base and J lost 2 bases. CDR3 length: 17 residues. Germline lookup yields CDR1 SGHVS and CDR2 FNYEAQ. Method: immunoSEQ multiplex PCR; TCRdb's copy keeps in-frame clones and lacks some. The table includes 630,000 or so clones, over 75% detected once. These data were likewise used in another study, on human thymus T cells. This second study says: Healthy Finnish infants having corrective surgery for congenital heart defects served as donors.

The chain couples TRBV7-6 to TRBJ2-6, with 7 bases fitting TRBD1. The clonotype comes from a boy younger than two with a congenital heart defect. The sequencing sample was made of thymocytes. CDR3: CASSLGQGPPGANVLTF. In nucleotides, the CDR3 is TGTGCCAGCAGCTTAGGACAGGGACCCCCTGGGGCCAACGTCCTGACTTTC.